Shown below are 32 T cell receptor delta chains from a single sample sequenced in a study of gamma-delta T cells after stem cell transplantation. With CATT, TCRdb re-called clones from the RT-PCR reads. This sample has over 7,500 delta-chain clones, with more than 14% found just once. Source material: gamma-delta T cells. Every receptor here comes from a human donor. It is not recorded whose cells these are; they may come from a transplant donor.

On this clone itself: A far larger clone is off by one base, so a read error is likely. The same CDR3 can be traced to other DNA sequences in this sample. CDR3 bases: TGTGCCTGTGACACTGGCATGGGGGTCCATAAACTCATCTTT. Amino acid sequence: CACDTGMGVHKLIF. This rearrangement joins TRDV2 to TRDJ1; TRDD3 is a possible D gene (6 bases). The CDR3 consists of 14 residues. V was shortened by 1 base and J by 6 bases, with 14 bases between the two germline ends. CDR1 and CDR2 from the germline V gene are GEAIGNYY and EKD.

In its sample, this clone ranks as medium-sized. The J gene is TRDJ1, the V gene TRDV1; tentative D call: TRDD3 (6 bases). This CDR3 comprises 16 residues. The germline gives CDR1 TSWWSYY, CDR2 QGS. Trimming cost V 7 bases and J 0 bases, with 18 bases left between them. CDR3 residues: CALVPSGMHYTDKLIF. Here the CDR3 DNA reads TGTGCTCTTGTCCCTTCGGGGATGCATTACACCGATAAACTCATCTTT.

A few counts support this clone. This chain joins TRAV29/DV5 and TRDJ1; D is unclear. This CDR3 spans 23 amino acids. Germline CDR1 reads NSMFDY; CDR2 reads ISSIKDK. V was trimmed by 0 bases and J by 0 bases, leaving 36 bases between them. CDR3 DNA sequence: TGTGCAGCAAGCGCGCAGAATCCCACTAAGGGCACTGATTTCCCGAATTACACCGATAAACTCATCTTT. It yields the protein CAASAQNPTKGTDFPNYTDKLIF. Looking up the rest from reference TRAV29/DV5 and TRDJ1 gives the full variable domain: DQQVKQNSPSLSVQEGRISILNCDYTNSMFDYFLWYKKYPAEGPTFLISISSIKDKNEDGRFTVFLNKSAKHLSLHIVPSQPGDSAVYFCAASAQNPTKGTDFPNYTDKLIFGKGTRVTVEP.

By share, this clone counts as medium-sized. V usage is TRDV1 and J usage is TRDJ1, with D unresolved. V was cut by 4 bases and J by 0 bases, with 15 bases left in between. The V gene's germline CDR1 is TSWWSYY and CDR2 QGS. This CDR3 contains 16 residues. The CDR3 spells CALGVPRDPDTDKLIF. The CDR3 region has the DNA TGTGCTCTTGGGGTCCCCAGAGACCCAGACACCGATAAACTCATCTTT.

This clone occurred a few times. A clone one base away is much larger, so this may be a read error. Other DNA sequences in the same sample also yield this CDR3. CDR3 loop: CACDWGIRGAAQLFF. CDR3 in DNA: TGTGCCTGTGACTGGGGGATAAGGGGGGCAGCGCAACTCTTCTTT. V is TRDV2 and J is TRDJ2; 9 nucleotides match TRDD3. Germline V gives CDR1 GEAIGNYY, CDR2 EKD. The CDR3 is 15 residues long.

This clone was seen only a few times. The chain joins TRDV1 to TRDJ1, with D perhaps TRDD3 (5 bases). This CDR3 region has 14 residues. Germline V gene data show CDR1 as TSWWSYY and CDR2 as QGS. Trimming took 6 bases from V and 2 from J, leaving 13 bases between them. The CDR3, as DNA: TGTGCTCTTGGTACTGGCCCATTTACCGATAAACTCATCTTT. This translates into CALGTGPFTDKLIF.

This clone has only a few counts. The V call is TRDV2, the J call TRDJ3; weak D call: TRDD3 (6 bases). There are 21 residues in the CDR3. Germline loops: CDR1 GEAIGNYY, CDR2 EKD. The ends were cut back, 0 bases at V and 0 bases at J, with 20 bases in the middle. CDR3: CACDTPTEGYDSSWDTRQMFF. CDR3 bases: TGTGCCTGTGACACCCCTACTGAGGGATATGACAGCTCCTGGGACACCCGACAGATGTTTTTC.

This clone appeared a few times. This clone may be a read error of a much larger clone one base away. This chain connects TRDV2 to TRDJ3; TRDD3 agrees at 7 bases. In germline, CDR1 is GEAIGNYY, CDR2 EKD. This CDR3 region has 19 residues. In DNA, the CDR3 is TGTGCCTGTGACAGCGCTGGGGGGCTTAGCTCCCGGGACACCCGACAGATGTTTTTC. Protein product: CACDSAGGLSSRDTRQMFF.

This clone was counted ten times or more. This chain uses TRDV1 with TRDJ1, with 10 bases that match TRDD3. The CDR3 sequence is 17 residues long. Looked up from germline, CDR1 is TSWWSYY and CDR2 is QGS. Trimming cost V 4 bases and J 4 bases; bases outside gene matches: 12. CDR3 region: CALGVLGGPGGYDKLIF. For the CDR3, the DNA is TGTGCTCTTGGGGTCCTAGGGGGTCCTGGGGGATACGATAAACTCATCTTT.

Concerning this clone itself: A much larger clone differs by one base, so this may be a read error. The sample contains more than one DNA sequence encoding this CDR3. The CDR3 here is CACDTWGASSWDTRQMFF. CDR3 DNA sequence: TGTGCCTGTGACACTTGGGGGGCCAGCTCCTGGGACACCCGACAGATGTTTTTC. J is TRDJ3 and V is TRDV2; D perhaps matches TRDD3 (6 bases). CDR3 length: 18 residues. V dropped 1 base and J dropped 0 bases, with 12 bases sitting between them. The germline V gene has CDR1 GEAIGNYY and CDR2 EKD.

On this clone: A far larger clone is only one base removed, so a read error is likely. The chain recombines TRDV2 with TRDJ2; D might be TRDD2 or TRDD3, each matching 5 bases. Germline-derived CDR1 and CDR2 are GEAIGNYY and EKD. The length of the CDR3 is 15 residues. The V end was cut by 3 bases, the J end by 4 bases, with 14 bases between. In DNA form, the CDR3 reads TGTGCCTGTGACCTCCTAGGGGAGGCGACAGCACAACTCTTCTTT. Encoded protein: CACDLLGEATAQLFF.

This rearrangement joins TRAV29/DV5 to TRDJ2, with 9 bases lining up with TRDD3. The CDR3 contains 17 residues. After removal of 3 bases from V and 0 bases from J, the junction contained 9 bases not matched to a gene. Germline CDR1 NSMFDY, CDR2 ISSIKDK. The chain's CDR3 is CAAKGTGGYTLTAQLFF. CDR3 sequence (DNA): TGTGCAGCAAAGGGGACCGGGGGATACACTTTGACAGCACAACTCTTCTTT. Full variable domain (rest looked up from reference TRAV29/DV5 and TRDJ2): DQQVKQNSPSLSVQEGRISILNCDYTNSMFDYFLWYKKYPAEGPTFLISISSIKDKNEDGRFTVFLNKSAKHLSLHIVPSQPGDSAVYFCAAKGTGGYTLTAQLFFGKGTQLIVEP.

This clone was detected a few times. This may come from a read error, since a much larger clone is one base off. The V call is TRDV1, the J call TRDJ1; 7 bases are a match to TRDD2. The V and J ends lost 4 bases and 0 bases, in that order; junction bases with no gene match: 5. Germline lookup yields CDR1 TSWWSYY and CDR2 QGS. CDR3 length: 15 amino acids. The CDR3 sequence: CALGALPAYTDKLIF. The CDR3 bases are TGTGCTCTTGGGGCCCTTCCTGCGTACACCGATAAACTCATCTTT.

This clone is medium-sized by share. The chain employs TRDV3 and TRDJ2, with D tentatively TRDD3 (6 bases). Per the germline V gene, CDR1 is TVYSNPD and CDR2 is GDNSRS (reference sequence). The CDR3 is made up of 12 amino acids. V was pared by 2 bases and J by 2 bases, with 6 bases between. CDR3 coding DNA: TGTGCCTTTGGGGGATTGACAGCACAACTCTTCTTT. This sequence encodes CAFGGLTAQLFF. Based on the CDR3 plus reference TRDV3 and TRDJ2, the full variable domain is CDKVTQSSPDQTVASGSEVVLLCTYDTVYSNPDLFWYRIRPDYSFQFVFYGDNSRSEGADFTQGRFSVKHILTQKAFHLVISPVRTEDSATYYCAFGGLTAQLFFGKGTQLIVEP.

This clone turned up a few times. J is TRDJ1 and V is TRDV3; TRDD3 matches 7 bases. CDR3 size: 18 residues. CDR1 is TVYSNPD, CDR2 GDNSRS, per germline (reference sequence). V lost 0 bases, J lost 0 bases, and 16 bases stayed unmatched. CDR3 sequence (DNA): TGTGCCTTTAGCTACGGGGGATTCCCTTCATTGTACACCGATAAACTCATCTTT. Protein: CAFSYGGFPSLYTDKLIF.

This clone is labeled as medium-sized. Additional DNA sequences in this sample encode the identical CDR3. The chain carries TRDV2 and TRDJ2; TRDD3 agrees at 7 bases. CDR1 GEAIGNYY and CDR2 EKD come from the germline V gene. V shed 3 bases and J 5 bases; nucleotides not matched to a gene: 11. The CDR3 runs to 16 residues. The CDR3 region has the DNA TGTGCCTGTGACTCTTTAAAGGGGGATCCCACAGCACAACTCTTCTTT. Amino acid sequence: CACDSLKGDPTAQLFF.

As to this clone: The translation of this DNA and the TCRdb protein of a much larger clone differ at residue 6, probably owing to a read error; the protein shown here is translated from the DNA. The CDR3 sequence is CACDTEGDTLTAQLFF. CDR3 DNA: TGTGCCTGTGACACCGAGGGGGATACTTTGACAGCACAACTCTTCTTT. V gene TRDV2 combines with J gene TRDJ2; 8 positions agree with TRDD3. Germline V CDR1 and CDR2: GEAIGNYY, EKD. With 0 bases clipped from V and 0 bases from J, the junction kept 2 bases outside the gene matches. This CDR3 is 16 amino acids long.

The rearrangement uses TRDV3 and TRDJ1, with 11 nucleotides matching TRDD3. The CDR3 covers 16 residues. The junction had 11 bases not matched to a gene; V was cut back by 4 bases and J by 1 base. From germline, CDR1 is TVYSNPD and CDR2 GDNSRS (reference sequence). CDR3 coding DNA: TGTGCCTCAAATCCGACGCTGGGGGATACCACCGATAAACTCATCTTT. This sequence encodes CASNPTLGDTTDKLIF.

This clone was seen a single time. This may be a read error: a much more frequent sequence differs by one nucleotide. The same CDR3 arises from other DNA sequences in this sample as well. The rearrangement joins TRDV2 to TRDJ3; 8 positions agree with TRDD3. Germline CDR1 GEAIGNYY, CDR2 EKD. V shed 3 bases and J 1 base; nucleotides not matched to a gene: 10. The length of the CDR3 is 19 residues. CDR3 nucleotide sequence: TGTGCCTGTGACGCCATACTGGGGGGATGGTCCTGGGACACCCGACAGATGTTTTTC. This gives the protein CACDAILGGWSWDTRQMFF.

CDR3 protein: CALGEISRTGFGPFLLIF. The CDR3 DNA is TGTGCTCTTGGGGAGATTTCCCGTACTGGGTTCGGTCCGTTCTTGCTCATCTTT. This chain links TRDV1 with TRDJ1; tentative D call: TRDD3 (6 bases). This CDR3 comprises 18 residues. Germline-derived CDR1 and CDR2 are TSWWSYY and QGS. The germline V and J ends were trimmed by 3 bases and 11 bases, with 31 bases remaining between them.

This clone was detected only a few times. V gene TRDV1 combines with J gene TRDJ1, with D perhaps TRDD3 (8 bases). The V and J ends lost 1 base and 0 bases respectively, with 27 bases between them. CDR1 TSWWSYY and CDR2 QGS come from the germline V gene. The length of the CDR3 is 21 residues. This chain's CDR3 is CALGEPAFLPGGPTNTDKLIF. The CDR3 DNA reads TGTGCTCTTGGGGAACCGGCATTCCTACCTGGGGGACCGACCAACACCGATAAACTCATCTTT.

This clone was counted a few times. The chain combines TRDV2 with TRDJ1; TRDD3 matches at 13 bases. The CDR3 runs to 16 residues. V was pared by 0 bases and J by 7 bases, with 7 bases of the junction left unmatched. Germline-derived CDR1 and CDR2 are GEAIGNYY and EKD. For the CDR3, the DNA is TGTGCCTGTGACACCGTGGACTGGGGGATACGCTTTAAACTCATCTTT. Its translation: CACDTVDWGIRFKLIF.

This clone ranks as medium-sized (0.01 to 0.1%). V gene TRDV2 combines with J gene TRDJ1, with TRDD3 matching over 9 bases. The CDR3 spans 13 residues. Germline assignment: CDR1 GEAIGNYY and CDR2 EKD. Unmatched junction bases numbered 5, after V lost 3 bases and J lost 7 bases. Written as DNA, the CDR3 is TGTGCCTGTGACCGGCTGGGGGATGGTAAACTCATCTTT. It codes for CACDRLGDGKLIF.

The rearrangement uses TRAV29/DV5 and TRDJ1, with 12 bases aligning to TRDD3. The germline gives CDR1 NSMFDY, CDR2 ISSIKDK. The CDR3 sequence is 17 residues long. Trimming took 0 bases from V and 3 from J; bases not matched to a gene: 9. As DNA, the CDR3 is TGTGCAGCAAGCGTCCGCCCGACTGGGGGATACTCCGATAAACTCATCTTT. It yields the protein CAASVRPTGGYSDKLIF.

There are a few counts of this clone. The sample contains more than one DNA sequence encoding this CDR3. The J gene is TRDJ1, the V gene TRDV1; 7 bases match TRDD2. This CDR3 contains 20 residues. Trimming at V came to 0 bases and at J to 2 bases, leaving 18 bases not matched to a gene. Germline V gene data show CDR1 as TSWWSYY and CDR2 as QGS. The CDR3 DNA is TGTGCTCTTGGGGAACTGGGGCCTTCCTTACTAGGGGAGAGGACCGATAAACTCATCTTT. It encodes CALGELGPSLLGERTDKLIF.

For this clone: Other DNA sequences in this sample translate to the same CDR3. The chain links TRDV1 to TRDJ1; 7 positions match TRDD2. The germline CDR1 and CDR2 sequences are TSWWSYY and QGS. The CDR3 is 19 residues long. Unmatched junction bases numbered 18, after V lost 4 bases and J lost 1 base. The CDR3 DNA reads as TGTGCTCTTGGGGTCCACTTCCTAATCAGCCGGCGGGTCACCGATAAACTCATCTTT. Translated, it gives CALGVHFLISRRVTDKLIF.

This chain links TRDV1 with TRDJ3, with TRDD3 matching over 9 bases. The CDR3 is made up of 26 amino acids. Germline V gene sequence: CDR1 TSWWSYY, CDR2 QGS. V dropped 2 bases and J dropped 0; count of bases not matched to a gene: 26. Written as DNA, the CDR3 is TGTGCTCTTGGGGAAACCGGGGGGGCCTTCCTGGGGTACTGGGGGAAAAGCTCCTGGGACACCCGACAGATGTTTTTC. It translates to CALGETGGAFLGYWGKSSWDTRQMFF.

By frequency in the sample, this clone is medium-sized. J is TRDJ2 and V is TRDV1, with D uncertain. This CDR3 comprises 17 residues. Germline CDR1 reads TSWWSYY; CDR2 reads QGS. V dropped 0 bases and J dropped 5 bases, with 16 bases sitting between them. The CDR3, as DNA: TGTGCTCTTGGGGAACTTGTTCGGAATCAGGGCACAGCACAACTCTTCTTT. Its protein product is CALGELVRNQGTAQLFF.

V is TRDV1 and J is TRDJ1; D remains ambiguous. Trimming pared 4 bases from V and 0 bases from J, leaving 15 bases between. Per germline, CDR1 TSWWSYY and CDR2 QGS. The CDR3 loop spans 16 amino acids. CDR3 nucleotide sequence: TGTGCTCTTGGGGGGCCCTTAGGCTTGTACACCGATAAACTCATCTTT. It is translated as CALGGPLGLYTDKLIF.

On this clone itself: A single base separates this from a much larger clone, so it may be a read error. The sample contains more than one DNA sequence encoding this CDR3. This sequence joins TRDV2 and TRDJ2; D possibly corresponds to TRDD3 (6 bases). Germline V gene lookup returns CDR1 GEAIGNYY and CDR2 EKD. The CDR3 sequence is 15 residues long. The V end was cut by 4 bases, the J end by 1 base, with 12 bases between. The CDR3 nucleotides read TGTGCCTGTGAGCTACTGGGAGATTTGACAGCACAACTCTTCTTT. Translating it yields CACELLGDLTAQLFF.

A remark on this clone: A clone one base away is much larger, so this may be a read error. The rearrangement uses TRDV2 and TRDJ3, with 11 bases lining up with TRDD3. Germline CDR1 is GEAIGNYY and CDR2 is EKD. Trimming cost V 1 base and J 0 bases; bases outside gene matches: 1. There are 18 residues in the CDR3. The chain's CDR3 is CACDTTGGYSWDTRQMFF. The CDR3 coding sequence is TGTGCCTGTGACACTACTGGGGGATACTCCTGGGACACCCGACAGATGTTTTTC.

This clone came up a few times. A much larger clone lies a single base off, so this may be a read error. At the DNA level, this CDR3 is encoded by other sequences in the same sample as well. The V and J genes are TRDV2 and TRDJ3; 13 bases are shared with TRDD3. CDR1 and CDR2 from the germline V gene are GEAIGNYY and EKD. This CDR3 is built from 23 residues. V shed 7 bases, J shed 0 bases, and the junction held 20 bases outside the gene matches. For the CDR3, the DNA is TGTGCCTGCGACCAAGTACTGGGGGATACGCGGATTATCAGCTCCTGGGACACCCGACAGATGTTTTTC. Amino acid sequence: CACDQVLGDTRIISSWDTRQMFF.